These 17 T cell receptor beta chains originate from one sample sequenced in a study of T-cell memory formation after mild COVID-19. MiXCR, run by TCRdb on the 5' RACE reads, gives a single entry per CDR3 protein. This repertoire shows about 200,000 distinct CDR3 sequences, over 9% found once; its top ten account for 3.5%. Sample: PBMCs or a T cell subset sorted from them (not recorded which). The source of these receptors is a man between 18 and 29 years old who had mild COVID-19 (a few samples of this study predate the infection). Cell type and time point are not known.

A few counts support this clonotype. This chain joins TRBV7-2 and TRBJ2-3; 9 bases map to TRBD2. V gave up 5 bases and J gave up 2 bases; unmatched junction bases: 8. CDR1 and CDR2 (germline): SGHTA, FQGNSA. The CDR3 has 16 amino acids. The CDR3 here is CASSQGAGGFTDTQYF. Written as DNA, the CDR3 is TGTGCCAGCAGCCAAGGAGCGGGGGGATTCACAGATACGCAGTATTTT.

This sequence joins TRBV5-6 and TRBJ2-7, with 8 bases fitting TRBD2. The CDR3 length is 15 residues. V lost 4 bases, J lost 0 bases, and 6 bases stayed unmatched. In germline, CDR1 is SGHDT, CDR2 YYEEEE. The CDR3 region is CASSGTRTASYEQYV. CDR3 DNA sequence: TGTGCCAGCAGCGGGACTAGGACAGCCTCCTACGAGCAGTACGTC.

This clonotype occurred a few times. This chain uses TRBV7-2 with TRBJ2-7; 7 bases fit TRBD1. The CDR3 runs to 15 residues. Germline V gene data show CDR1 as SGHTA and CDR2 as FQGNSA. V trimming: 4 bases; J trimming: 0 bases; junction bases outside the gene matches: 6. The DNA of the CDR3 is TGTGCCAGCAGCTCGCCCGACAGGGCCTCCTACGAGCAGTACTTC. Translated, it gives CASSSPDRASYEQYF.

The table lists this clonotype with a count of one. A much larger clone lies a single base off, so this may be a read error. The rearrangement links TRBV6-2 or TRBV6-3 to TRBJ2-3; 9 bases fit TRBD2. This CDR3 spans 14 amino acids. Losses at the gene ends were 10 bases for V and 3 bases for J; bases not matched to a gene: 8. Germline V gives CDR1 MNHEY, CDR2 SVGEGT. This CDR3 reads CATLAGVPTDTQYF. Here the CDR3 DNA reads TGTGCCACCTTAGCGGGGGTCCCAACAGATACGCAGTATTTT.

The chain joins TRBV7-2 to TRBJ2-5; 7 nucleotides line up with TRBD2. V was clipped by 5 bases and J by 7 bases; unmatched bases: 7. Germline lookup yields CDR1 SGHTA and CDR2 FQGNSA. The CDR3 is 13 residues long. This CDR3 reads CASSPNGGGTQYF. CDR3 DNA sequence: TGTGCCAGCAGCCCAAATGGGGGGGGGACCCAGTACTTC.

The chain recombines TRBV6-5 with TRBJ1-6; D uncertain. CDR3 length: 11 amino acids. Germline assignment: CDR1 MNHEY and CDR2 SVGAGI. With 5 bases removed from V and 13 bases from J, the gap between germline ends came to 9 bases. The CDR3 region has the DNA TGTGCCAGCAGTACACCGGGGCCCCTCCACTTT. Translating gives CASSTPGPLHF.

This clonotype was seen more than once but under ten times. V gene TRBV11-2 combines with J gene TRBJ2-2; tentative D call: TRBD2 (5 bases). Germline V lookup: CDR1 SGHAT, CDR2 FQNNGV. V gave up 6 bases and J gave up 7 bases, with 12 bases separating them. The CDR3 sequence is 13 residues long. DNA for the CDR3: TGTGCCAGCAGGGCCGTAGGGAGCGGGGAGCTGTTTTTT. Translating gives CASRAVGSGELFF.

A few counts support this clonotype. The chain joins TRBV27 to TRBJ2-3; a possible D gene is TRBD2 (6 bases). The CDR3 sequence is 18 residues long. V lost 2 bases and J lost 9, with 27 bases in between. From germline, CDR1 is MNHEY and CDR2 SMNVEV (reference sequence). CDR3 DNA: TGTGCCAGCAGTTTAACCGGGGCCTTGCTTGGGCGGGACCCAACGCAGTATTTT. It is translated as CASSLTGALLGRDPTQYF.

This clonotype was observed many times. The chain recombines TRBV11-2 with TRBJ2-2; D is unresolved. There are 14 residues in the CDR3. Between the trimmed V and J ends, which lost 5 bases and 5 bases, there was a span of 12 bases. Germline V gene data show CDR1 as SGHAT and CDR2 as FQNNGV. The CDR3 sequence is CASSRPDRTGELFF. DNA for the CDR3: TGTGCCAGCAGCCGACCCGATAGGACCGGGGAGCTGTTTTTT.

This clonotype was counted between two and nine times. The chain carries TRBV4-2 and TRBJ2-7; 7 bases match TRBD1. The CDR3 is 13 amino acids. Trimming removed 4 bases from V and 6 bases from J; junction bases left unmatched: 6. Germline lookup yields CDR1 LGHNA and CDR2 YNFKEQ. CDR3 DNA sequence: TGTGCCAGCAGCCCGAGGACAGGTAGCGAGCAGTACTTC. Translation gives CASSPRTGSEQYF.

The chain combines TRBV30 with TRBJ2-6; D uncertain. CDR1 is GTSNPN, CDR2 SVGIG, per germline (reference sequence). There are 13 residues in the CDR3. V was pared by 6 bases and J by 0 bases, with 6 bases between. CDR3 residues: CACDSSGANVLTF. CDR3 in DNA: TGTGCCTGCGATAGCTCTGGGGCCAACGTCCTGACTTTC.

This clonotype was observed many times. The chain is built from TRBV7-2 and TRBJ1-5, with 7 positions matching TRBD1. Germline V lookup: CDR1 SGHTA, CDR2 FQGNSA. The CDR3 loop spans 17 amino acids. The V and J ends lost 2 bases and 2 bases, in that order; junction bases with no gene match: 9. CDR3 sequence reads: CASSLSSGTERNQPQHF. The CDR3 region has the DNA TGTGCCAGCAGCTTATCTTCCGGGACAGAGCGCAATCAGCCCCAGCATTTT.

This clonotype has ten or more counts. The chain is built from TRBV3-1 and TRBJ2-1; 14 bases align to TRBD2. Looked up from germline, CDR1 is LGHDT and CDR2 is YNNKEL (reference sequence). J gave up 10 bases and V 3 bases, and 5 bases lay outside the gene matches. The CDR3 loop spans 15 amino acids. CDR3 in amino acids: CASSQTSGGAREQFF. The CDR3 nucleotides read TGTGCCAGCAGCCAGACTAGCGGGGGGGCTCGGGAGCAGTTCTTC.

The J gene is TRBJ2-1, the V gene TRBV6-2 or TRBV6-3; 14 nucleotides agree with TRBD2. J was trimmed by 4 bases and V by 5 bases; bases with no gene match: 4. Germline loops: CDR1 MNHEY, CDR2 SVGEGT. The CDR3 has 16 residues. The CDR3 protein is CASSGTSGGSYNEQFF. In DNA, the CDR3 is TGTGCCAGCAGTGGGACTAGCGGGGGTTCTTACAATGAGCAGTTCTTC.

This chain joins TRBV29-1 and TRBJ1-6; D gene ambiguous. Trimming pared 7 bases from V and 1 base from J, leaving 11 bases between. This CDR3 is built from 14 residues. The germline V gene has CDR1 SQVTM and CDR2 ANQGSEA. This CDR3 is CSARVGSYNSPLHF. The DNA for the CDR3 is TGCAGCGCCCGAGTGGGTTCCTATAATTCACCCCTCCACTTT. The whole variable domain, filled in from reference TRBV29-1 and TRBJ1-6, reads SAVISQKPSRDICQRGTSLTIQCQVDSQVTMMFWYRQQPGQSLTLIATANQGSEATYESGFVIDKFPISRPNLTFSTLTVSNMSPEDSSIYLCSARVGSYNSPLHFGNGTRLTVT.

This clonotype has a handful of counts. The rearrangement joins TRBV4-1 to TRBJ2-3; D is unclear. The CDR3 is 16 amino acids. Germline values: CDR1 MGHRA, CDR2 YSYEKL. The ends were cut back, 0 bases at V and 9 bases at J, with 19 bases in the middle. The CDR3 spells CASSQEPVGVGRTQYF. The CDR3 region has the DNA TGCGCCAGCAGCCAAGAGCCGGTTGGGGTAGGAAGAACGCAGTATTTT.

This clonotype was observed at least ten times. The rearrangement links TRBV2 to TRBJ2-3; unclear D gene. The germline V gene has CDR1 SNHLY and CDR2 FYNNEI. Trimming shortened V by 10 bases and J by 4 bases, and 12 bases separated the two germline ends. This CDR3 has 12 residues. CDR3 region: CATRARADTQYF. The CDR3 nucleotides are TGTGCCACCCGCGCCCGGGCAGATACGCAGTATTTT.